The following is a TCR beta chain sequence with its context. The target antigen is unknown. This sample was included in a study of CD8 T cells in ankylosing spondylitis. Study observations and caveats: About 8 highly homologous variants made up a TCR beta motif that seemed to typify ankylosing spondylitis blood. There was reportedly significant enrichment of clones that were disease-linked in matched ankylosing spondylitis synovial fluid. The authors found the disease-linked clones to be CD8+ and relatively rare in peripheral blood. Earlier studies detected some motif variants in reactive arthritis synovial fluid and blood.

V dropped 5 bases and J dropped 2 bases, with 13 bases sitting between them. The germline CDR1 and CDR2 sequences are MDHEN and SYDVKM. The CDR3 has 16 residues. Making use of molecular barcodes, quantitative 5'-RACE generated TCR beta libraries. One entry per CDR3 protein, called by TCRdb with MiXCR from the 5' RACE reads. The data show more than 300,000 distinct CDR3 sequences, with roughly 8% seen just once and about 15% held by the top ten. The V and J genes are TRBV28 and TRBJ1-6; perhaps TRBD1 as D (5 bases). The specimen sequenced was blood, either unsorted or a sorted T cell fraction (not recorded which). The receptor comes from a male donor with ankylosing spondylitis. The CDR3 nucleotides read TGTGCCAGCAGTCCTAGTTGGGGGGCCTATAATTCACCCCTCCACTTT. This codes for CASSPSWGAYNSPLHF.